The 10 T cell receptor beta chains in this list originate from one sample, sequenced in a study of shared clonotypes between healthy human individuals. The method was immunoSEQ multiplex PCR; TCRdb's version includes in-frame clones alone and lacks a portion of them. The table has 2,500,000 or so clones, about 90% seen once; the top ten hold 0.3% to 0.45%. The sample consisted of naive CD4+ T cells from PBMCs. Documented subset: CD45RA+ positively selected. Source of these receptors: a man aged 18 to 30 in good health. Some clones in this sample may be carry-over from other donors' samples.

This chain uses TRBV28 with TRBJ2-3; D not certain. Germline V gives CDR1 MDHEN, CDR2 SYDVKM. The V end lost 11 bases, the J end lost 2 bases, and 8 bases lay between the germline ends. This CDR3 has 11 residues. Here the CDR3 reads CAAGVTDTQYF. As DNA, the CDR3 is TGTGCCGCTGGGGTCACAGATACGCAGTATTTT.

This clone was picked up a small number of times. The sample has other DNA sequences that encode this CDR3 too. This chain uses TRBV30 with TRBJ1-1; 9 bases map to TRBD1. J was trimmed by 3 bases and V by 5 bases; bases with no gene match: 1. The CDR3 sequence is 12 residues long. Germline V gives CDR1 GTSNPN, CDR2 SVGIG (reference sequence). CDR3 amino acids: CAWDRGDTEAFF. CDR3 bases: TGTGCCTGGGACAGGGGGGACACTGAAGCTTTCTTT.

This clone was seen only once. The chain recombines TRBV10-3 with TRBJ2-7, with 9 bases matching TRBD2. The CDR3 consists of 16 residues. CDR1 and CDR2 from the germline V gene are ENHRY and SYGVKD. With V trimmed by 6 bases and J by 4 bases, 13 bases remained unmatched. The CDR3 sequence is CAISNSFAGGPYEQYF. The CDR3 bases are TGTGCCATCAGCAACTCTTTCGCGGGAGGGCCGTACGAGCAGTACTTC.

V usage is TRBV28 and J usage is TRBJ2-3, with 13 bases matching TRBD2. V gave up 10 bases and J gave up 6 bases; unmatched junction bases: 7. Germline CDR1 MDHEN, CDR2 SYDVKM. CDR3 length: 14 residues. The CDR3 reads CATRTSGSSDTQYF. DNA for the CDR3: TGTGCCACCAGGACTAGCGGGAGTTCGGATACGCAGTATTTT.

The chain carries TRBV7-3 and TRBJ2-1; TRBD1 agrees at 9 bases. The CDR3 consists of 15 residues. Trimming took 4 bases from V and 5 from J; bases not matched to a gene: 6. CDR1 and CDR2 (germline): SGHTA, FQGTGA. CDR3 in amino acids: CASSSRTGADNEQFF. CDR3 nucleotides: TGTGCCAGCAGCTCACGGACAGGGGCAGACAATGAGCAGTTCTTC.

The CDR3 sequence is CASSPDGRGTEAFF. The CDR3 DNA is TGTGCCAGCAGCCCAGATGGGCGAGGGACTGAAGCTTTCTTT. This chain joins TRBV7-3 and TRBJ1-1; D is unclear. This CDR3 is 14 amino acids long. Trimming stripped 5 bases from V and 5 bases from J, with 15 bases between. Germline CDR1 SGHTA, CDR2 FQGTGA.

The CDR3 sequence: CASSPAVETQYF. The CDR3 DNA sequence: TGTGCCAGCTCACCAGCAGTTGAGACCCAGTACTTC. J is TRBJ2-5 and V is TRBV18; no clear D. The CDR3 extends over 12 amino acids. The V gene lost 2 bases and the J gene lost 5 bases, with 6 bases spanning the gap. Germline V CDR1 and CDR2: KGHSH, LQKENI.

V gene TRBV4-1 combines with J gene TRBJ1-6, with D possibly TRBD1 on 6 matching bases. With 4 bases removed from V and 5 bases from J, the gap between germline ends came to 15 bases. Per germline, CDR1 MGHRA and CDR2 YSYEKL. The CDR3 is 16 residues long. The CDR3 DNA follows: TGCGCCAGCAGCCGACCACAGGGAGAAAATAATTCACCCCTCCACTTT. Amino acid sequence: CASSRPQGENNSPLHF.

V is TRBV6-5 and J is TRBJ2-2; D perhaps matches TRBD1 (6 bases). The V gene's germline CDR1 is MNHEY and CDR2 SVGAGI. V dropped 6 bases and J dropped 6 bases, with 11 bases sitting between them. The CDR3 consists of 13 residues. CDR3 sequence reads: CASSSPGAGELFF. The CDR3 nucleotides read TGTGCCAGCAGCTCACCAGGGGCCGGGGAGCTGTTTTTT.

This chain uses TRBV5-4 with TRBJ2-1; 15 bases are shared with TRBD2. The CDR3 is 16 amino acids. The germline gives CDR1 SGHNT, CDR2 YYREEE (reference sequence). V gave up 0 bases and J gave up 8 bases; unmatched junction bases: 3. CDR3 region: CASSLAGLAGGDEQFF. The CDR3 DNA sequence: TGTGCCAGCAGCTTGGCCGGACTAGCGGGAGGGGATGAGCAGTTCTTC.